Each of the 32 T cell receptor beta chains below was sequenced from the same sample in a study of T cell responses to AZD1222 COVID-19 vaccine. TCRdb's table, derived via immunoSEQ multiplex PCR, lists solely in-frame clones and lacks some. The table lists around 130,000 clones, more than 85% of them singletons, with less than 5% in the top ten. The material was peripheral blood, obtained 28 days after the second AZD1222 dose. The origin of the receptors is an adult who received the AZD1222 COVID-19 vaccine.

V and J are TRBV9 and TRBJ2-7, with 8 bases aligning to TRBD2. V lost 3 bases and J lost 3; bases outside the gene matches: 5. In germline, CDR1 is SGDLS, CDR2 YYNGEE. The CDR3 length is 14 residues. The CDR3: CASSGSGDIYEQYF. The CDR3 nucleotides are TGTGCCAGCAGCGGTAGCGGGGACATCTACGAGCAGTACTTC.

The chain is built from TRBV7-9 and TRBJ2-7, with D possibly matching TRBD1 (7 bases). The CDR3 is made up of 15 amino acids. Trimming removed 2 bases at V and 4 bases at J, with 15 bases between. Germline V lookup: CDR1 SEHNR, CDR2 FQNEAQ (reference sequence). This CDR3 reads CASSLSPQGGYEQYF. The CDR3 DNA reads TGTGCCAGCAGCTTAAGTCCCCAGGGGGGATACGAGCAGTACTTC.

This clone was seen only a few times. J is TRBJ2-3 and V is TRBV5-5; 12 bases match TRBD2. Trimming at V came to 0 bases and at J to 5 bases, leaving 4 bases not matched to a gene. The CDR3 is 16 amino acids. The V gene's germline CDR1 is SGHKS and CDR2 YYEKEE (reference sequence). CDR3 loop: CASSLGLAGEVDTQYF. The DNA for the CDR3 is TGTGCCAGCAGCTTGGGACTAGCGGGAGAGGTAGATACGCAGTATTTT. The full variable domain, its missing parts supplied by reference TRBV5-5 and TRBJ2-3, is DAGVTQSPTHLIKTRGQQVTLRCSPISGHKSVSWYQQVLGQGPQFIFQYYEKEERGRGNFPDRFSARQFPNYSSELNVNALLLGDSALYLCASSLGLAGEVDTQYFGPGTRLTVL.

V usage is TRBV4-1 and J usage is TRBJ1-2, with 8 positions matching TRBD1. Trimming cost V 3 bases and J 4 bases; bases outside gene matches: 4. This CDR3 spans 14 amino acids. Germline-derived CDR1 and CDR2 are MGHRA and YSYEKL. This chain's CDR3 is CASSQGQASYGYTF. The CDR3 DNA reads TGCGCCAGCAGCCAGGGACAGGCGAGCTATGGCTACACCTTC.

This chain joins TRBV9 and TRBJ1-3; 10 bases map to TRBD1. Trimming cost V 4 bases and J 8 bases; bases outside gene matches: 9. From germline, CDR1 is SGDLS and CDR2 YYNGEE. This CDR3 is built from 15 residues. CDR3 nucleotides: TGTGCCAGCAGCCCCCGGACAGGGGGTGGTGACACCATATATTTT. This translates into CASSPRTGGGDTIYF.

The rearrangement links TRBV25-1 to TRBJ2-2, with unresolved D. V was clipped by 0 bases and J by 4 bases, with 9 bases between them. CDR3 length: 15 amino acids. Germline assignment: CDR1 MGHDK and CDR2 SYGVNS. This CDR3 reads CASSEYGRRTGELFF. CDR3 nucleotides: TGTGCCAGCAGTGAATATGGCAGGCGCACCGGGGAGCTGTTTTTT.

J is TRBJ1-1 and V is TRBV3-1 (or the pseudogene TRBV3-2); 9 positions agree with TRBD1. With 1 base clipped from V and 2 bases from J, the junction kept 2 bases outside the gene matches. CDR3 length: 15 residues. Germline V gives CDR1 LGHDT, CDR2 YNNKEL (reference sequence). Here the CDR3 DNA reads TGTGCCAGCAGCCAAGGGGACAGGGCTAACACTGAAGCTTTCTTT. Its translation is CASSQGDRANTEAFF.

This clone was seen a single time. The DNA of the CDR3 is TGTGCCAGCAGCTCCTCAAAATCGTATTTTGGGACAGATACGCAGTATTTT. This gives the protein CASSSSKSYFGTDTQYF. V usage is TRBV13 and J usage is TRBJ2-3; no definite D call. The CDR3 has 17 residues. The V and J ends lost 4 bases and 3 bases respectively, with 20 bases between them. Germline V gene lookup returns CDR1 PRHDT and CDR2 FYEKMQ (reference sequence).

The V and J genes are TRBV7-8 and TRBJ2-6; unclear D gene. V dropped 6 bases and J dropped 2 bases, with 8 bases sitting between them. The CDR3 runs to 14 residues. Germline loops: CDR1 SGHVS, CDR2 FQNEAQ. CDR3 sequence (DNA): TGTGCCAGCAGGGGCGCGGCTGGGGCCAACGTCCTGACTTTC. The encoded protein is CASRGAAGANVLTF.

J is TRBJ1-4 and V is TRBV4-3; D call uncertain. Germline-derived CDR1 and CDR2 are LGHNA and YSLEER. Trimming cost V 0 bases and J 0 bases, with 8 bases left between them. This CDR3 has 16 residues. The CDR3 sequence: CASSQELHATNEKLFF. In nucleotides, the CDR3 is TGCGCCAGCAGCCAAGAACTCCATGCAACTAATGAAAAACTGTTTTTT.

The gene calls are TRBV11-2 and TRBJ2-5; 7 nucleotides line up with TRBD1. V trimming: 1 base; J trimming: 2 bases; junction bases outside the gene matches: 4. Germline V gene sequence: CDR1 SGHAT, CDR2 FQNNGV. This CDR3 has 15 amino acids. This CDR3 reads CASSLGLGQQETQYF. The CDR3 region has the DNA TGTGCCAGCAGCTTAGGTTTGGGACAGCAAGAGACCCAGTACTTC.

This chain uses TRBV9 with TRBJ2-7; D is perhaps TRBD2 (5 bases). The CDR3 is 14 residues long. V lost 4 bases and J 2 bases, leaving 13 bases between the germline ends. Germline CDR1 and CDR2: SGDLS and YYNGEE. The CDR3 sequence is CASSQEGGPYEQYF. The DNA of the CDR3 is TGTGCCAGCAGCCAAGAGGGCGGGCCCTACGAGCAGTACTTC.

A single count supports this clone. The genes are TRBV29-1 and TRBJ2-1, with D unresolved. This CDR3 is 14 amino acids long. In germline, CDR1 is SQVTM, CDR2 ANQGSEA. V was shortened by 1 base and J by 2 bases, with 9 bases between the two germline ends. This chain's CDR3 is CSVEGELTYNEQFF. The CDR3 bases are TGCAGCGTTGAAGGGGAACTAACCTACAATGAGCAGTTCTTC.

As to this clone: Other DNA sequences in this specimen translate into the identical CDR3. This rearrangement joins TRBV7-9 to TRBJ2-7, with unresolved D. The CDR3 length is 12 residues. Trimming cost V 2 bases and J 3 bases, with 5 bases left between them. Germline V CDR1 and CDR2: SEHNR, FQNEAQ (reference sequence). The CDR3 here is CASSLTGYEQYF. The CDR3, as DNA: TGTGCCAGCAGCTTAACCGGCTACGAGCAGTACTTC.

V and J are TRBV4-3 and TRBJ2-7; D remains unclear. This CDR3 has 14 residues. V was cut by 3 bases and J by 0 bases, with 9 bases left in between. Per germline, CDR1 LGHNA and CDR2 YSLEER. CDR3 nucleotides: TGCGCCAGCAGCCACCAGGCCAGCTCCTACGAGCAGTACTTC. Translating gives CASSHQASSYEQYF.

The chain carries TRBV19 and TRBJ1-1; the D is unclear. With 5 bases removed from V and 1 base from J, the gap between germline ends came to 8 bases. Germline CDR1 and CDR2: LNHDA and SQIVND (reference sequence). This CDR3 has 13 amino acids. CDR3: CASSARANTEAFF. CDR3 in DNA: TGTGCCAGTAGTGCCAGAGCGAACACTGAAGCTTTCTTT.

The J gene is TRBJ1-3, the V gene TRBV9; tentative D call: TRBD1 (5 bases). Germline V gives CDR1 SGDLS, CDR2 YYNGEE. V was cut by 3 bases and J by 2 bases, with 12 bases left in between. The CDR3 extends over 15 amino acids. CDR3 in amino acids: CASSESGGAGNTIYF. CDR3 bases: TGTGCCAGCAGCGAGTCGGGAGGGGCTGGAAACACCATATATTTT.

V and J are TRBV19 and TRBJ2-7; D unclear. V gave up 5 bases and J gave up 0 bases, with 8 bases separating them. Germline V lookup: CDR1 LNHDA, CDR2 SQIVND (reference sequence). The CDR3 extends over 13 amino acids. The CDR3, as DNA: TGTGCCAGTAGTCGCGGATTCTCCTACGAGCAGTACTTC. It yields the protein CASSRGFSYEQYF.

The chain links TRBV7-8 to TRBJ2-3; D remains unclear. Trimming shortened V by 5 bases and J by 6 bases, and 12 bases separated the two germline ends. The CDR3 runs 13 residues. From germline, CDR1 is SGHVS and CDR2 FQNEAQ. For the CDR3, the DNA is TGTGCCAGCAGCGCGTGGACCGAGGATACGCAGTATTTT. This sequence encodes CASSAWTEDTQYF.

The rearrangement uses TRBV15 and TRBJ2-1; the match to TRBD2 covers 8 bases. From germline, CDR1 is LNHNV and CDR2 YYDKDF (reference sequence). The CDR3 spans 21 residues. V lost 0 bases and J lost 0; bases outside the gene matches: 16. CDR3 sequence: CATSRDTGLAGTSSSYNEQFF. Here the CDR3 DNA reads TGTGCCACCAGCAGAGATACAGGATTAGCGGGGACAAGTAGCTCCTACAATGAGCAGTTCTTC.

The J gene is TRBJ2-7, the V gene TRBV9; D may be TRBD1 (5 bases). V was shortened by 0 bases and J by 2 bases, with 12 bases between the two germline ends. The CDR3 length is 15 residues. In germline, CDR1 is SGDLS, CDR2 YYNGEE. The CDR3 nucleotides are TGTGCCAGCAGCGTAGCAGGGCACCCAGCCTACGAGCAGTACTTC. Encoded protein: CASSVAGHPAYEQYF.

Written as DNA, the CDR3 is TGTGCCAGCAGCCAAAGCCCAGAGACCCAGTACTTC. Translation: CASSQSPETQYF. The rearrangement uses TRBV14 and TRBJ2-5; unclear D gene. This CDR3 is 12 amino acids long. Germline V lookup: CDR1 SGHDN, CDR2 FVKESK. V lost 2 bases and J lost 4, with 5 bases in between.

J is TRBJ2-7 and V is TRBV5-5, with TRBD1 matching 7 bases. V shed 4 bases and J 4 bases; nucleotides not matched to a gene: 8. From germline, CDR1 is SGHKS and CDR2 YYEKEE (reference sequence). The CDR3 totals 14 residues. CDR3 DNA sequence: TGTGCCAGCAGCCCCCGGGACAGAGCTTACGAGCAGTACTTC. As protein: CASSPRDRAYEQYF.

In its sample, this clone was seen once. This rearrangement joins TRBV19 to TRBJ2-7; D remains unclear. The CDR3 is 15 amino acids. In germline, CDR1 is LNHDA, CDR2 SQIVND (reference sequence). V was cut by 5 bases and J by 3 bases, with 17 bases left in between. DNA for the CDR3: TGTGCCAGTAGTCTGACCGGGCCGGTCCTCTACGAGCAGTACTTC. It codes for CASSLTGPVLYEQYF.

This chain links TRBV6-6 with TRBJ1-6, with a weak D call TRBD1 (5 bases). Germline CDR1 and CDR2: MNHNY and SVGAGI (reference sequence). V lost 2 bases, J lost 7 bases, and 12 bases lay in between. The CDR3 totals 15 residues. CDR3 sequence: CASSYRGAGNSPLHF. DNA of the CDR3: TGTGCCAGCAGTTACCGTGGGGCGGGGAATTCACCCCTCCACTTT.

The genes are TRBV5-1 and TRBJ2-1; D possibly corresponds to TRBD2 (5 bases). Germline loops: CDR1 SGHRS, CDR2 YFSETQ. V lost 4 bases, J lost 5 bases, and 10 bases lay in between. This CDR3 has 13 amino acids. The CDR3 region is CASSPPSNNEQFF. The DNA for the CDR3 is TGCGCCAGCAGCCCCCCTAGCAACAATGAGCAGTTCTTC.

The chain links TRBV5-1 to TRBJ1-6; TRBD1 matches 8 bases. V lost 5 bases and J lost 9; bases outside the gene matches: 7. Germline loops: CDR1 SGHRS, CDR2 YFSETQ. The CDR3 totals 14 residues. Here the CDR3 reads CASRATGEGSPLHF. The CDR3 nucleotides are TGCGCCAGCAGGGCGACAGGGGAGGGTTCACCCCTCCACTTT.

This chain links TRBV19 with TRBJ2-3; 7 bases fit TRBD2. CDR3 length: 13 amino acids. After removal of 10 bases from V and 6 bases from J, the junction contained 10 bases not matched to a gene. The germline gives CDR1 LNHDA, CDR2 SQIVND (reference sequence). The CDR3 region has the DNA TGTGCCACTCAGCTAGCGGCGGGTGATACGCAGTATTTT. It codes for CATQLAAGDTQYF.

V is TRBV2 and J is TRBJ2-5; TRBD1 or TRBD2 may be the D gene (5 bases each). The CDR3 extends over 14 amino acids. CDR1 SNHLY and CDR2 FYNNEI come from the germline V gene. Trimming pared 8 bases from V and 5 bases from J, leaving 18 bases between. The CDR3 DNA reads as TGTGCCAGCGTGGATCCGGGGCCTAGGGAGACCCAGTACTTC. Translated, it gives CASVDPGPRETQYF.

V gene TRBV19 combines with J gene TRBJ2-1, with 8 bases aligning to TRBD2. Trimming took 4 bases from V and 3 from J; bases not matched to a gene: 8. The CDR3 spans 16 residues. CDR1 and CDR2 (germline): LNHDA, SQIVND (reference sequence). CDR3 amino acids: CASSTYTGGRYNEQFF. The CDR3, as DNA: TGTGCCAGTAGTACGTACACGGGGGGGCGCTACAATGAGCAGTTCTTC.

V usage is TRBV7-2 and J usage is TRBJ2-2, with TRBD1 as a possible D gene (5 bases). The CDR3 has 16 residues. V lost 5 bases to trimming and J lost 0 bases, with 13 bases between them. Per the germline V gene, CDR1 is SGHTA and CDR2 is FQGNSA. In DNA form, the CDR3 reads TGTGCCAGCAGCATAAGACAGATATCGAACACCGGGGAGCTGTTTTTT. The encoded protein is CASSIRQISNTGELFF.

This clone appeared a single time. The genes are TRBV5-4 and TRBJ1-5; TRBD1 is a possible D gene (5 bases). The V end was cut by 0 bases, the J end by 3 bases, with 10 bases between. CDR3 size: 15 residues. Germline lookup yields CDR1 SGHNT and CDR2 YYREEE (reference sequence). The DNA of the CDR3 is TGTGCCAGCAGCTTGGGGGCAGGGAACAATCAGCCCCAGCATTTT. Protein sequence: CASSLGAGNNQPQHF.